This T cell receptor beta chain emerged from a study of OX40 agonist ivuxolimab in advanced cancers. Across the whole study: Of mixed ages from about 20 to 80 and averaging about 65 years, the group was just under 85% male.

The CDR3 covers 16 residues. Per germline, CDR1 MDHEN and CDR2 SYDVKM. Germline trimming cut 7 bases from V and 6 bases from J; bases unmatched to any gene: 15. The repertoire was sequenced with immunoSEQ multiplex PCR; TCRdb's copy has only in-frame clones and lacks some. Of fewer than 65,000 clones listed, about nine tenths are singletons. J is TRBJ1-5 and V is TRBV28; 7 bases agree with TRBD1. The sequence derives from an adult with an advanced solid tumor such as melanoma, head and neck, liver or kidney cancer. The sample in question was CD4+ or CD8+ T cells sorted from blood, obtained in a trial of the OX40 agonist ivuxolimab. DNA for the CDR3: TGTGCCAGCATGGAGTGGGGAGGGGGCGCATCTCAGCCCCAGCATTTT. Translating it yields CASMEWGGGASQPQHF.